The rows below give T cell receptor beta chains drawn from one sample of a study of cytomegalovirus exposure and HLA in healthy donors. Some clones are missing from TCRdb's copy, which holds only in-frame ones; the method was immunoSEQ multiplex PCR. The data hold some 190,000 clones, with 65% to 80% observed a single time. Input material: PBMCs. Receptor source: a woman under 40 in good health and CMV-seropositive. Both conserved end residues are trimmed from each CDR3.

TRBJ1-2 | TRBV30 | AWSADRGHGYT
TRBJ2-5 | TRBV5-1 | ASSDQGLAGGVETQY
TRBJ2-1 | TRBV5-1 | ASSGGTGGTYNEQF
TRBJ2-7 | TRBV27 | ASSPITGSTSYEQY
TRBJ2-5 | TRBV13 | ASSRRRGETQY
TRBJ1-6 | TRBV19 | AGRQAPDSPLH
TRBJ1-2 | TRBV29-1 | SGEQVTYGYT
TRBJ2-2 | TRBV10-3 | AISESPGGTGELF
TRBJ2-7 | TRBV6-5 | ASSYSNGRGYEQY
TRBJ2-3 | TRBV7-6 | ASSFSLAGATDTQY
. | TRBV9 | ASSRELAGNEQY
TRBJ2-3 | TRBV4-2 | ASSLRLVGLAGGNAPDTQY
TRBJ1-1 | TRBV5-1 | ASSPTGGRTEAF
TRBJ2-7 | TRBV7-2 | ASSLERVDEQY
TRBJ2-1 | TRBV5-5 | ASRRLGRFEQF
TRBJ2-2 | TRBV9 | ASSPTANTGELF
TRBJ2-5 | TRBV25-1 | ASRGTYDRETQY
TRBJ1-4 | TRBV5-6 | ASSLRPRSEKLF
TRBJ1-4 | TRBV7-6 | ASSPIADRGREKLF
TRBJ1-2 | TRBV29-1 | SVDGTGLEGGYT
TRBJ2-7 | TRBV18 | ASSPPQGSYEQY
TRBJ2-2 | TRBV10-1 | AGTGVNTGELF
TRBJ2-2 | TRBV29-1 | SVVDSGGPGELF
TRBJ1-1 | TRBV7-2 | ASRTTGEYGEAF
TRBJ2-1 | TRBV4-2 | ASSHGTSGEYNEQF
TRBJ2-1 | TRBV5-1 | ASSPQTSGGYNEQF
TRBJ2-3 | TRBV29-1 | SVRGGTDTQY
TRBJ1-2 | TRBV6-5 | ASQGNSPYGYT
TRBJ2-2 | TRBV7-9 | ASSPGGTGELF
TRBJ2-5 | TRBV4-3 | ASSQGAGALETQY
TRBJ2-1 | TRBV4-2 | ASSQSNQGQTNEQF
TRBJ1-6 | TRBV6-5 | ASRMAAGSPLH
TRBJ2-6 | TRBV29-1 | SARTYSGGANGLT
TRBJ2-1 | TRBV5-6 | ASSRNSGEQF
TRBJ1-2 | TRBV28 | ASSYQGQDLGGYT
TRBJ1-3 | TRBV21-1 | ASSKESLWLKDTLSGNTIY
TRBJ1-2 | TRBV6-5 | ASSGTLRDGYT
TRBJ2-3 | TRBV7-2 | ASSPRVGWGGSTDTQY
TRBJ1-5 | TRBV18 | ASSPAGAQPQH
TRBJ2-2 | TRBV5-6 | ASRQRGGNTGELF
TRBJ1-4 | TRBV7-2 | ASSLALQGAFEKLF
TRBJ2-7 | TRBV7-6 | ASSLGTGLQQY
TRBJ2-3 | TRBV19 | ASSMDRFDDTQY
TRBJ1-4 | TRBV4-3 | ASSHETGSEKLF
TRBJ2-1 | TRBV27 | ASSAPGQGLNEQF
TRBJ1-2 | TRBV5-1 | ASSPATGQGGYGYT
TRBJ2-3 | TRBV4-1 | ASSQPTVGNTQY
TRBJ1-6 | TRBV5-4 | ASSQALLSPLH
TRBJ2-4 | TRBV9 | ASSVDERPKNIQY
TRBJ1-2 | TRBV6-5 | AAGRDGYT
TRBJ1-4 | TRBV5-1 | ASSLVSGTGEGLF
TRBJ2-1 | TRBV4-3 | ASSQEGLASYNEQF
TRBJ1-5 | TRBV5-6 | ASIPGPRPNYSNQPQH
TRBJ2-7 | TRBV5-1 | ASSPGWSGGSYEQY
TRBJ2-7 | TRBV6-6 | ASRHGQGYYEQY
TRBJ2-2 | TRBV30 | AWSLVAGTGELF